This T cell receptor beta chain stems from a study of response to subunit inactivated influenza vaccine. TCRdb itself ran the RT-PCR reads through MiXCR, one entry per CDR3 protein. The sample records hundreds of thousands of distinct CDR3 sequences, approximately 13% being singletons. For this clonotype: No antigen is known for it.

General study points: There was a suggestion from the authors that each seasonal influenza vaccination recruits few new T cells.

The input for sequencing was PBMCs from blood, taken 14 to 15 days before vaccination. The sequence came from a man aged 50 to 60 who received an inactivated influenza vaccine.

CDR3 in amino acids: CASSGHSGRISGNTIYF. Here the CDR3 DNA reads TGTGCCAGCAGCGGTCACTCGGGACGTATCTCTGGAAACACCATATATTTT. J is TRBJ1-3 and V is TRBV9, with a tentative D call TRBD1 (5 bases). V gave up 3 bases and J gave up 0 bases, with 16 bases separating them. The CDR3 has 17 residues. Germline lookup yields CDR1 SGDLS and CDR2 YYNGEE.